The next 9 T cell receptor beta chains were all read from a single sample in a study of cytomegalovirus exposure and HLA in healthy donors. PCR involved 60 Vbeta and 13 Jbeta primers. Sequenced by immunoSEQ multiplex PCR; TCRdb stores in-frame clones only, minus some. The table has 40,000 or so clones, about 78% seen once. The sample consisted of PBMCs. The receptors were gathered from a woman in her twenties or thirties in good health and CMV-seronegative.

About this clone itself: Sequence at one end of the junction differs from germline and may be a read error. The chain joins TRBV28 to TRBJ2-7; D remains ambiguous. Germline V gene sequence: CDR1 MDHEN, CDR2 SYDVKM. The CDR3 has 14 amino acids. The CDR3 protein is CASSLLGYRFERYF. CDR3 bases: TGTGCCAGCAGTTTACTTGGGTACCGTTTCGAGCGGTACTTC.

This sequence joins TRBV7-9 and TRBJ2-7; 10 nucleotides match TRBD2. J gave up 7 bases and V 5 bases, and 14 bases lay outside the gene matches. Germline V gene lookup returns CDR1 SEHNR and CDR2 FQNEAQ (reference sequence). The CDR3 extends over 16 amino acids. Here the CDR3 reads CASSPSGLAGVREQYF. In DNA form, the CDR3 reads TGTGCCAGCAGCCCTAGTGGGCTAGCGGGAGTGCGTGAGCAGTACTTC.

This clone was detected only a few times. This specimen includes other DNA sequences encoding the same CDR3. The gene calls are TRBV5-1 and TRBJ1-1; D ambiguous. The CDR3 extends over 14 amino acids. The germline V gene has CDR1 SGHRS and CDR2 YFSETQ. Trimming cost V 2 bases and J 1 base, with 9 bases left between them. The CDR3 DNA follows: TGCGCCAGCAGCTTAACACGCCGGAACACTGAAGCTTTCTTT. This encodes CASSLTRRNTEAFF. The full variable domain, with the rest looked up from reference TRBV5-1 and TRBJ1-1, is KAGVTQTPRYLIKTRGQQVTLSCSPISGHRSVSWYQQTPGQGLQFLFEYFSETQRNKGNFPGRFSGRQFSNSRSEMNVSTLELGDSALYLCASSLTRRNTEAFFGQGTRLTVV.

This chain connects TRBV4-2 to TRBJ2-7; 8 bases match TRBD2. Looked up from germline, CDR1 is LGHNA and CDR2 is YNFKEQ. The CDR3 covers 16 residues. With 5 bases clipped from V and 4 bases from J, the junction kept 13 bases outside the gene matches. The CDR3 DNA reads TGTGCCAGCAGCAATACCGGGGGACGGGAGGGATACGAGCAGTACTTC. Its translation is CASSNTGGREGYEQYF.

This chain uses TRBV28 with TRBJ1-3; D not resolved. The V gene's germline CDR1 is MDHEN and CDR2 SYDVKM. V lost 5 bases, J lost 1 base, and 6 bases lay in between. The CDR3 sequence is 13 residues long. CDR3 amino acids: CASSIHSGNTIYF. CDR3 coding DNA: TGTGCCAGCAGTATACATTCTGGAAACACCATATATTTT.

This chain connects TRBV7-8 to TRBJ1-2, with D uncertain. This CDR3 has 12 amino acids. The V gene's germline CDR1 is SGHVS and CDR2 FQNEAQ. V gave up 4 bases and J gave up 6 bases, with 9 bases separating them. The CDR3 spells CASSWTGDGYTF. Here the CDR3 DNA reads TGTGCCAGCAGCTGGACCGGGGATGGCTACACCTTC.

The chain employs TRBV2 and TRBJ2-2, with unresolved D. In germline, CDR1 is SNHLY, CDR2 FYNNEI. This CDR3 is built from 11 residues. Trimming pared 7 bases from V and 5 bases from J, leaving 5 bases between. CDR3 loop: CASTTTGELFF. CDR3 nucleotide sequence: TGTGCCAGCACTACGACCGGGGAGCTGTTTTTT. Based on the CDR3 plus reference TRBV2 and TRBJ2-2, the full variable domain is EPEVTQTPSHQVTQMGQEVILRCVPISNHLYFYWYRQILGQKVEFLVSFYNNEISEKSEIFDDQFSVERPDGSNFTLKIRSTKLEDSAMYFCASTTTGELFFGEGSRLTVL.

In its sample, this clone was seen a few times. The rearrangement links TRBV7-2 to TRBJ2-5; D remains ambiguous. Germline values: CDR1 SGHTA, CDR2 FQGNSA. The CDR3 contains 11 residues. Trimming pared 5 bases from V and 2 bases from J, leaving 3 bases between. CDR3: CASSPQETQYF. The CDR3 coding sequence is TGTGCCAGCAGCCCTCAAGAGACCCAGTACTTC. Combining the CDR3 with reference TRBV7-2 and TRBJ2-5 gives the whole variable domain GAGVSQSPSNKVTEKGKDVELRCDPISGHTALYWYRQSLGQGLEFLIYFQGNSAPDKSGLPSDRFSAERTGGSVSTLTIQRTQQEDSAVYLCASSPQETQYFGPGTRLLVL.

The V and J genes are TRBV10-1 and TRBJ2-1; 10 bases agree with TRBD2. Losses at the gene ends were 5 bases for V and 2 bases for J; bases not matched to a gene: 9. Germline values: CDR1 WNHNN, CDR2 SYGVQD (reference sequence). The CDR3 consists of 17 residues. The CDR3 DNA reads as TGCGCCAGCAGTCCCCAGACTAGCGGGCCAGCCTACAATGAGCAGTTCTTC. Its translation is CASSPQTSGPAYNEQFF.